This T cell receptor (beta chain) is drawn from a study of T cell changes during pregnancy in multiple sclerosis. The repertoire was sequenced with immunoSEQ multiplex PCR; TCRdb's copy has only in-frame clones and lacks some. The data contain about 40,000 clones, about 90% of them singletons. The sequence was obtained from a female donor with multiple sclerosis, enrolled in a pregnancy study. The sequencing here drew on CD4+ T cells from peripheral blood mononuclear cells, taken before pregnancy.

The CDR3 loop reads CASSFYYEQYF. CDR3 bases: TGTGCCAGCAGCTTCTATTACGAGCAGTACTTC. The J gene is TRBJ2-7, the V gene TRBV5-6, with unresolved D. The length of the CDR3 is 11 residues. V lost 2 bases and J lost 4, with 4 bases in between. CDR1 SGHDT and CDR2 YYEEEE come from the germline V gene.